Listed below are T cell receptor beta chains from one sample, sequenced in a study of control samples from healthy donors and cancer patients. Repertoires were generated with immunoSEQ multiplex PCR, while TCRdb's copy carries only in-frame clones and drops some. The top ten hold 3.5% to 4% of the sample, which has 50,000 to 70,000 clones, around 90% seen once. Sequenced sample: blood. The origin of the receptors is a man aged 50-60 years in good health. CDR3s include the opening cysteine and the closing phenylalanine or tryptophan. The D gene is left open where the match is weak. Rows may omit the clone size; those that give it use once, few, many or a size class.

v_call	j_call	clone_size	d_call	cdr3_aa	cdr3_nt
TRBV5-6	TRBJ2-7	-	TRBD1	CASGRGTGGSEQYF	TGTGCCAGCGGACGTGGGACAGGGGGCTCCGAGCAGTACTTC
TRBV30	TRBJ2-6	-	-	CAWRATGTGANVLTF	TGTGCCTGGAGAGCTACAGGGACTGGGGCCAACGTCCTGACTTTC
TRBV5-1	TRBJ2-3	once	TRBD2	CASSYGLAGAADTQYF	TGCGCCAGCAGCTACGGACTAGCGGGAGCGGCAGATACGCAGTATTTT
TRBV7-8	TRBJ2-2	-	-	CASSFFTDQYTGELFF	TGTGCCAGCAGCTTCTTCACCGACCAGTACACCGGGGAGCTGTTTTTT
TRBV27	TRBJ2-6	-	-	CASGQRGPAGSGANVLTF	TGTGCCAGCGGCCAACGGGGGCCCGCCGGATCTGGGGCCAACGTCCTGACTTTC
TRBV7-2	TRBJ2-5	-	-	CASSSRRRQETQYF	TGTGCCAGCAGTTCTCGACGGAGACAAGAGACCCAGTACTTC
TRBV10-3	TRBJ2-7	-	TRBD1	CAAADREDYEQYF	TGTGCCGCCGCGGACAGGGAAGACTACGAGCAGTACTTC
TRBV29-1	TRBJ1-2	-	TRBD1	CSVEGGTAFYGYTF	TGCAGCGTTGAGGGGGGGACAGCCTTCTATGGCTACACCTTC
TRBV7-6	TRBJ1-3	once	TRBD1	CASSFFRGDGNTIYF	TGTGCCAGCAGCTTCTTCAGGGGGGACGGAAACACCATATATTTT
TRBV10-3	TRBJ2-1	-	TRBD1	CAISDPYGTGGTYNEQFF	TGTGCCATCAGTGATCCCTACGGGACAGGAGGAACCTACAATGAGCAGTTCTTC
TRBV6-2/TRBV6-3	TRBJ1-4	-	-	CASSKRPFGSTNEKLFF	TGTGCCAGCAGTAAGAGACCTTTTGGTTCAACTAATGAAAAACTGTTTTTT
TRBV30	TRBJ1-1	-	-	CAWRSGGEAFF	TGTGCCTGGAGAAGTGGGGGTGAAGCTTTCTTT
TRBV7-9	TRBJ2-5	-	TRBD1	CASSTAWTGGGKETQYF	TGTGCCAGCAGCACCGCATGGACAGGGGGCGGGAAAGAGACCCAGTACTTC
TRBV6-1	TRBJ1-1	few	-	CASSELQGRDTEAFF	TGTGCCAGCAGTGAACTCCAGGGGAGGGACACTGAAGCTTTCTTT
TRBV28	TRBJ2-7	-	-	CASSPGDEQYF	TGTGCCAGCAGCCCGGGAGACGAGCAGTACTTC
TRBV28	TRBJ1-5	-	-	CASSLGGEYQPQHF	TGTGCCAGCAGTTTAGGGGGCGAGTATCAGCCCCAGCATTTT
TRBV2	TRBJ1-1	once	TRBD1	CASRIQGAFF	TGTGCCAGCAGGATACAGGGGGCTTTCTTT
TRBV5-1	TRBJ1-4	-	TRBD1	CASRRGTDEKLFF	TGCGCCAGCAGGAGGGGGACAGATGAAAAACTGTTTTTT
TRBV7-9	TRBJ1-6	-	-	CASSLQGIDSPLHF	TGTGCCAGCAGCTTACAAGGGATCGATTCACCCCTCCACTTT
TRBV27	TRBJ1-2	-	-	CASSLRAEPLYGYTF	TGTGCCAGCAGCCTAAGAGCGGAGCCCCTCTATGGCTACACCTTC